The 2 T cell receptor beta chains given below trace back to one sample, sequenced in a study of shared clonotypes between healthy human individuals. This table comes from immunoSEQ multiplex PCR, and its TCRdb copy is limited to in-frame clones, with some not included. Here the sample spans about 680,000 clones, under 95% being singletons. Naive CD8 cells comprised CD45RO-negative, CCR7-positively selected cells, excluding terminally differentiated effector memory CD45RA+ cells. The sample taken for sequencing was naive CD8+ T cells sorted from blood. The source of these receptors is a man aged 30 to 45 in good health.

V is TRBV4-2 and J is TRBJ2-1, with 9 bases identical to TRBD2. Per germline, CDR1 LGHNA and CDR2 YNFKEQ. This CDR3 spans 15 amino acids. Unmatched junction bases numbered 8, after V lost 4 bases and J lost 7 bases. The CDR3 DNA reads TGTGCCAGCAGCCTGGGGGTAGCGGGAGCGAATGAGCAGTTCTTC. This encodes CASSLGVAGANEQFF.

A remark on this clone: This same CDR3 is encoded by further DNA sequences in the sample. V is TRBV9 and J is TRBJ2-1; 10 nucleotides align to TRBD2. The V gene's germline CDR1 is SGDLS and CDR2 YYNGEE. V gave up 4 bases and J gave up 0 bases; unmatched junction bases: 1. The CDR3 consists of 15 residues. The CDR3 DNA sequence: TGTGCCAGCAGCCCTAGCGGGAGCTCCTACAATGAGCAGTTCTTC. Its translation: CASSPSGSSYNEQFF.